The clone carrying this T cell receptor beta chain is a singleton in its sample. Donation came from healthy HIV-negative adults that had no recent acute infections or vaccinations. Germline-derived CDR1 and CDR2 are SGHNT and YYREEE (reference sequence). Trimming took off 2 bases at V and 6 bases at J, with 12 bases between the two ends. The CDR3 is 13 residues long. This sample is part of a study of shared clonotypes between healthy human individuals. Deep-level running was used for the assay. Clones were read by immunoSEQ multiplex PCR, and TCRdb kept only the in-frame ones, dropping some. The sample has some 1.4 million clones, more than 95% seen once.

The TCR comes from a man aged 25-40 years in good health. Sequenced sample: naive CD4+ T cells sorted from blood. Subset in this sample: CD45RA+ positively selected. The chain couples TRBV5-4 to TRBJ2-7; tentative D call: TRBD1 (5 bases). The CDR3 reads CASSFIQGAEQYF. CDR3 DNA sequence: TGTGCCAGCAGCTTTATCCAGGGTGCCGAGCAGTACTTC.